This TCR beta chain was profiled in a study of persistence of HIV-infected CD4 T cells. Notes on the study in general: TCRbeta richness was lower in CMV- and Gag-responding cells than in anti-CD3/anti-CD28-responding cells.

CDR1 and CDR2 from the germline V gene are MNHEY and SMNVEV (reference sequence). Trimming took 6 bases from V and 0 from J, leaving 12 bases between them. This CDR3 has 16 residues. Of note for this clone: What it binds is not known.

Sequencing used immunoSEQ version 4 in survey mode. Genomic DNA was diluted to 10 ng/uL, up to roughly 1 ug per sample. Generated by immunoSEQ multiplex PCR, the TCRdb table keeps only in-frame clones and is missing some. The sample has 6,500 to 8,500 clones; approximately 60% are singletons. Cells were stimulated with CMV-infected fibroblast lysates at 8.5 to 10 ug/mL. Responding CD4+ T cells were sorted by upregulation of both CD40 ligand and CD69. Before stimulation, PBMCs underwent CD8+ T cell depletion. This rearrangement joins TRBV27 to TRBJ1-6, with D uncertain. This clonotype originated in an adult man with HIV who was CMV-seropositive. Sequenced material: CD4+ T cells sorted from PBMCs after 18-hour stimulation, taken from a patient who received antiretroviral therapy. This chain's CDR3 is CASSPSWSSYNSPLHF. In DNA, the CDR3 is TGTGCCAGCAGCCCCTCGTGGAGCTCCTATAATTCACCCCTCCACTTT.